One sample yielded the 32 T cell receptor beta chains listed below, sequenced in a study of blood T cell repertoires in COVID-19. Sequencing used immunoSEQ multiplex PCR; TCRdb keeps in-frame clones, though not all of them. The sample holds about 270,000 clones, around 90% seen once. Sequencing was carried out using PBMCs or T cells enriched from blood (not recorded which). These receptors all stem from a woman in her thirties with acute COVID-19.

J is TRBJ2-7 and V is TRBV7-2, with 16 bases matching TRBD2. The CDR3 loop spans 18 amino acids. Looked up from germline, CDR1 is SGHTA and CDR2 is FQGNSA. The junction had 7 bases not matched to a gene; V was cut back by 2 bases and J by 3 bases. The CDR3 reads CASSLTGTSGRAGYEQYF. CDR3 bases: TGTGCCAGCAGCTTAACCGGGACTAGCGGGAGGGCAGGCTACGAGCAGTACTTC.

The rearrangement joins TRBV30 to TRBJ1-2; the D gene is possibly TRBD1 (6 bases). The length of the CDR3 is 16 residues. V lost 3 bases and J lost 5, with 22 bases in between. The germline V gene has CDR1 GTSNPN and CDR2 SVGIG (reference sequence). Here the CDR3 DNA reads TGTGCCTGGAGAGCCTCCGGGGGGGCGCAACCTTATGGCTACACCTTC. It codes for CAWRASGGAQPYGYTF.

The chain joins TRBV3-1 (or the pseudogene TRBV3-2) to TRBJ1-6; D may be TRBD1 (6 bases). CDR3 length: 17 residues. The V gene lost 6 bases and the J gene lost 7 bases, with 22 bases spanning the gap. From germline, CDR1 is LGHDT and CDR2 YNNKEL (reference sequence). The CDR3 region is CASRSGTRARGNSPLHF. The CDR3 DNA is TGTGCCAGCAGGAGTGGGACCAGGGCCAGGGGAAATTCACCCCTCCACTTT.

The chain joins TRBV10-1 to TRBJ2-1; TRBD2 agrees at 7 bases. The junction had 3 bases not matched to a gene; V was cut back by 2 bases and J by 5 bases. Germline CDR1 and CDR2: WNHNN and SYGVQD (reference sequence). The CDR3 has 14 residues. This chain's CDR3 is CASSESGKDNEQFF. CDR3 DNA: TGCGCCAGCAGTGAGAGCGGGAAGGACAATGAGCAGTTCTTC.

V and J are TRBV4-1 and TRBJ2-3; TRBD2 matches at 13 bases. The CDR3 is made up of 17 amino acids. Germline trimming cut 2 bases from V and 4 bases from J; bases unmatched to any gene: 6. CDR1 and CDR2 from the germline V gene are MGHRA and YSYEKL. The CDR3 DNA reads TGCGCCAGCAGCCAACCTACTAGCGGGAGGGCCGCAGATACGCAGTATTTT. Encoded protein: CASSQPTSGRAADTQYF.

This chain links TRBV18 with TRBJ1-3; D is perhaps TRBD1 (6 bases). CDR3 length: 15 amino acids. V lost 1 base, J lost 3 bases, and 10 bases lay in between. Germline CDR1 is KGHSH and CDR2 is LQKENI. The CDR3 spells CASSPQDRRGNTIYF. The CDR3 DNA sequence: TGTGCCAGCTCACCACAGGACAGACGTGGAAACACCATATATTTT.

V is TRBV7-9 and J is TRBJ1-3, with 8 bases aligning to TRBD1. The length of the CDR3 is 15 residues. The V and J ends lost 5 bases and 4 bases, in that order; junction bases with no gene match: 7. The germline V gene encodes CDR1 SEHNR and CDR2 FQNEAQ (reference sequence). CDR3 coding DNA: TGTGCCAGCAGCGAACAGGGGGTGGAGGGAAACACCATATATTTT. Protein: CASSEQGVEGNTIYF.

Worth noting for this clone: The sample holds other DNA sequences that translate to the same CDR3. The chain employs TRBV27 and TRBJ2-1, with D tentatively TRBD1 (6 bases). Germline CDR1 and CDR2: MNHEY and SMNVEV (reference sequence). Trimming stripped 5 bases from V and 4 bases from J, with 6 bases between. The CDR3 sequence is 12 residues long. CDR3 in amino acids: CASSGTYNEQFF. The CDR3 DNA reads TGTGCCAGCAGTGGGACATACAATGAGCAGTTCTTC.

The J gene is TRBJ2-7, the V gene TRBV5-1, with D possibly being TRBD1 (5 bases). The ends were cut back, 0 bases at V and 6 bases at J, with 16 bases in the middle. Germline CDR1 reads SGHRS; CDR2 reads YFSETQ. CDR3 length: 15 residues. CDR3 sequence reads: CASSLAGTPDSEQYF. The CDR3 DNA reads as TGCGCCAGCAGCTTGGCTGGCACGCCCGACAGCGAGCAGTACTTC.

This rearrangement joins TRBV4-2 to TRBJ2-7; D uncertain. Germline CDR1 reads LGHNA; CDR2 reads YNFKEQ. This CDR3 region has 14 residues. V was pared by 0 bases and J by 6 bases, with 12 bases between. The CDR3 DNA reads as TGTGCCAGCAGCCAAGAGCTATTTGTCCTCGAGCAGTACTTC. This codes for CASSQELFVLEQYF.

V and J are TRBV12-3 or TRBV12-4 and TRBJ1-2, with D maybe TRBD1 (5 bases). The ends were cut back, 6 bases at V and 5 bases at J, with 10 bases in the middle. There are 12 residues in the CDR3. CDR3 region: CASSVTDYGYTF. The CDR3 bases are TGTGCCAGCAGCGTGACAGATTATGGCTACACCTTC.

The rearrangement uses TRBV11-2 and TRBJ2-3; D might be TRBD1 (6 bases). The CDR3 covers 14 residues. Trimming took off 1 base at V and 5 bases at J, with 10 bases between the two ends. Germline V gene data show CDR1 as SGHAT and CDR2 as FQNNGV. CDR3 DNA: TGTGCCAGCAGCTTAGCAGGGGCCGGAGATACGCAGTATTTT. As protein: CASSLAGAGDTQYF.

The chain combines TRBV5-4 with TRBJ2-3; TRBD2 matches 16 bases. In germline, CDR1 is SGHNT, CDR2 YYREEE (reference sequence). V was clipped by 4 bases and J by 4 bases; unmatched bases: 6. There are 17 residues in the CDR3. CDR3 in amino acids: CASSPGTSGRESDTQYF. The DNA of the CDR3 is TGTGCCAGCAGCCCCGGGACTAGCGGGAGGGAATCAGATACGCAGTATTTT.

The J gene is TRBJ2-4, the V gene TRBV6-5, with D possibly matching TRBD2 (7 bases). Germline V gene sequence: CDR1 MNHEY, CDR2 SVGAGI. The CDR3 sequence is 16 residues long. Trimming pared 0 bases from V and 0 bases from J, leaving 9 bases between. The CDR3 DNA reads as TGTGCCAGCAGTTACTCTAGGGGGGGAGCCAAAAACATTCAGTACTTC. This gives the protein CASSYSRGGAKNIQYF.

The chain employs TRBV11-1 and TRBJ1-2; D unclear. The germline V gene encodes CDR1 SGHAT and CDR2 FQDESV (reference sequence). The CDR3 consists of 14 residues. V lost 1 base, J lost 2 bases, and 8 bases lay in between. In nucleotides, the CDR3 is TGTGCCAGCAGCTTAGACGACGGGAACTATGGCTACACCTTC. Translated, it gives CASSLDDGNYGYTF. Full variable domain (missing parts from reference TRBV11-1 and TRBJ1-2): EAEVAQSPRYKITEKSQAVAFWCDPISGHATLYWYRQILGQGPELLVQFQDESVVDDSQLPKDRFSAERLKGVDSTLKIQPAELGDSAMYLCASSLDDGNYGYTFGSGTRLTVV.

This clone showed up just once. V and J are TRBV28 and TRBJ2-6; D is unclear. This CDR3 contains 17 residues. V lost 8 bases, J lost 1 base, and 18 bases lay in between. CDR1 is MDHEN and CDR2 is SYDVKM in the germline V gene. The CDR3 sequence: CASGPVSLQSGANVLTF. CDR3 bases: TGTGCCAGCGGCCCAGTTTCCCTCCAATCTGGGGCCAACGTCCTGACTTTC.

The chain employs TRBV10-2 and TRBJ1-5; weak D call: TRBD1 (5 bases). This CDR3 region has 14 residues. Germline CDR1 and CDR2: WSHSY and SAAADI. V lost 8 bases, J lost 3 bases, and 14 bases lay in between. For the CDR3, the DNA is TGCGCCAGCCGCGGAGGAGGGGTCAATCAGCCCCAGCATTTT. Its protein is CASRGGGVNQPQHF.

The chain uses TRBV2 and TRBJ1-5, with 7 positions matching TRBD1. The CDR3 sequence is 14 residues long. The germline gives CDR1 SNHLY, CDR2 FYNNEI. After removal of 6 bases from V and 2 bases from J, the junction contained 4 bases not matched to a gene. This CDR3 reads CASRDDRGNQPQHF. CDR3 coding DNA: TGTGCCAGCAGGGACGACAGGGGCAATCAGCCCCAGCATTTT. Complete variable domain (other parts from reference TRBV2 and TRBJ1-5): EPEVTQTPSHQVTQMGQEVILRCVPISNHLYFYWYRQILGQKVEFLVSFYNNEISEKSEIFDDQFSVERPDGSNFTLKIRSTKLEDSAMYFCASRDDRGNQPQHFGDGTRLSIL.

The chain links TRBV29-1 to TRBJ1-4; the D gene is possibly TRBD1 (5 bases). Deletions cut 5 bases from V and 7 bases from J, with 14 bases between. CDR3 length equals 13 residues. Germline loops: CDR1 SQVTM, CDR2 ANQGSEA. In DNA, the CDR3 is TGCAGCGTTACGGGTCAGGGAGGTGAAAAACTGTTTTTT. Residues: CSVTGQGGEKLFF.

In its sample, this clone was seen once. V usage is TRBV19 and J usage is TRBJ1-2; weak D call: TRBD1 (6 bases). Per germline, CDR1 LNHDA and CDR2 SQIVND (reference sequence). V dropped 2 bases and J dropped 0 bases, with 10 bases sitting between them. The CDR3 sequence is 15 residues long. The CDR3 coding sequence is TGTGCCAGTAGTATAAAGGGACACGCTAACTATGGCTACACCTTC. It yields the protein CASSIKGHANYGYTF. Full variable domain (remainder filled in from reference TRBV19 and TRBJ1-2): DGGITQSPKYLFRKEGQNVTLSCEQNLNHDAMYWYRQDPGQGLRLIYYSQIVNDFQKGDIAEGYSVSREKKESFPLTVTSAQKNPTAFYLCASSIKGHANYGYTFGSGTRLTVV.

This chain links TRBV3-1 (or the pseudogene TRBV3-2) with TRBJ1-2, with D possibly TRBD1 on 5 matching bases. The germline V and J ends were trimmed by 4 bases and 5 bases, with 14 bases remaining between them. Germline V lookup: CDR1 LGHDT, CDR2 YNNKEL (reference sequence). The CDR3 totals 14 residues. CDR3 loop: CASSPLGTDYGYTF. CDR3 DNA sequence: TGTGCCAGCAGCCCCCTGGGGACTGATTATGGCTACACCTTC.

V and J are TRBV19 and TRBJ2-7, with TRBD1 identical over 9 bases. From germline, CDR1 is LNHDA and CDR2 SQIVND (reference sequence). The CDR3 runs to 15 residues. V shed 4 bases and J 2 bases; nucleotides not matched to a gene: 6. This CDR3 reads CASSKGGQGTYEQYF. In DNA, the CDR3 is TGTGCCAGTAGTAAAGGGGGACAGGGCACCTACGAGCAGTACTTC. The complete variable domain, with remaining parts taken from reference TRBV19 and TRBJ2-7, reads DGGITQSPKYLFRKEGQNVTLSCEQNLNHDAMYWYRQDPGQGLRLIYYSQIVNDFQKGDIAEGYSVSREKKESFPLTVTSAQKNPTAFYLCASSKGGQGTYEQYFGPGTRLTVT.

The chain joins TRBV27 to TRBJ2-1, with 12 bases that match TRBD2. The CDR3 extends over 17 amino acids. V shed 3 bases and J 8 bases; nucleotides not matched to a gene: 11. Germline CDR1 MNHEY, CDR2 SMNVEV (reference sequence). This CDR3 is CASSLASGRAVVDEQFF. In nucleotides, the CDR3 is TGTGCCAGCAGTTTGGCTAGCGGGAGGGCCGTTGTGGATGAGCAGTTCTTC.

As DNA, the CDR3 is TGTGCCAGCAGAACGGGACAATCCTACAATGAGCAGTTCTTC. It yields the protein CASRTGQSYNEQFF. The rearrangement joins TRBV28 to TRBJ2-1; weak D call: TRBD1 (6 bases). Between the trimmed V and J ends, which lost 6 bases and 1 base, there was a span of 10 bases. The CDR3 extends over 14 amino acids. Germline lookup yields CDR1 MDHEN and CDR2 SYDVKM.

The rearrangement links TRBV20-1 to TRBJ1-4; D is uncertain. Germline V gene data show CDR1 as DFQATT and CDR2 as SNEGSKA (reference sequence). V lost 3 bases and J lost 0, with 5 bases in between. The CDR3 is 13 amino acids. In DNA form, the CDR3 reads TGCAGTGCTAGTCCTACAACTAATGAAAAACTGTTTTTT. Translated, it gives CSASPTTNEKLFF.

CDR3 in amino acids: CAISESILQGAVETQYF. CDR3 DNA sequence: TGTGCCATCAGTGAGTCGATACTGCAGGGGGCAGTAGAGACCCAGTACTTC. The chain is built from TRBV10-3 and TRBJ2-5; 8 bases are shared with TRBD1. The CDR3 sequence is 17 residues long. Per the germline V gene, CDR1 is ENHRY and CDR2 is SYGVKD. V shed 0 bases, J shed 4 bases, and the junction held 10 bases outside the gene matches.

The chain links TRBV27 to TRBJ1-1; D is ambiguous. This CDR3 comprises 15 residues. Trimming stripped 8 bases from V and 1 base from J, with 17 bases between. Germline values: CDR1 MNHEY, CDR2 SMNVEV (reference sequence). The CDR3 region has the DNA TGTGCCAGCCGACTTCGGGGAGTGGGGAACACTGAAGCTTTCTTT. This codes for CASRLRGVGNTEAFF.

V and J are TRBV11-2 and TRBJ2-7, with TRBD1 matching over 8 bases. The ends lost 5 bases at V and 6 bases at J; junction bases unmatched: 6. The CDR3 has 13 residues. Germline loops: CDR1 SGHAT, CDR2 FQNNGV. The DNA for the CDR3 is TGTGCCAGCAGCGCGGGACAGGTACTCGAGCAGTACTTC. Residues: CASSAGQVLEQYF.

The chain recombines TRBV11-2 with TRBJ2-1; a possible D gene is TRBD2 (6 bases). Germline loops: CDR1 SGHAT, CDR2 FQNNGV. This CDR3 contains 14 residues. V was pared by 5 bases and J by 10 bases, with 18 bases between. CDR3 sequence: CASSGTLGFREQFF. CDR3 sequence (DNA): TGTGCCAGCAGCGGGACTCTAGGGTTTCGGGAGCAGTTCTTC. The variable domain in full, with the rest retrieved from reference TRBV11-2 and TRBJ2-1, is EAGVAQSPRYKIIEKRQSVAFWCNPISGHATLYWYQQILGQGPKLLIQFQNNGVVDDSQLPKDRFSAERLKGVDSTLKIQPAKLEDSAVYLCASSGTLGFREQFFGPGTRLTVL.

The chain has TRBV18 and TRBJ2-3; 10 bases are shared with TRBD2. The CDR3 extends over 17 amino acids. Germline values: CDR1 KGHSH, CDR2 LQKENI. The V segment lost 2 bases and the J segment 4 bases; nucleotides outside the gene matches: 9. The CDR3 DNA reads TGTGCCAGCTCACCAACCGCTAGCGGGAGAGGCCCAGATACGCAGTATTTT. It translates to CASSPTASGRGPDTQYF.

V is TRBV5-6 and J is TRBJ1-5; TRBD1 agrees at 7 bases. Germline assignment: CDR1 SGHDT and CDR2 YYEEEE. With V trimmed by 0 bases and J by 1 base, 1 base remained unmatched. The CDR3 extends over 15 amino acids. The CDR3 reads CASSLGQGSNQPQHF. The CDR3, as DNA: TGTGCCAGCAGCTTGGGACAGGGAAGCAATCAGCCCCAGCATTTT.

V usage is TRBV27 and J usage is TRBJ1-4; D gene uncertain. V was cut by 4 bases and J by 0 bases, with 9 bases left in between. The CDR3 loop spans 15 amino acids. From germline, CDR1 is MNHEY and CDR2 SMNVEV (reference sequence). The CDR3 loop reads CASSSAGATNEKLFF. The CDR3 coding sequence is TGTGCCAGCAGTTCCGCTGGAGCAACTAATGAAAAACTGTTTTTT.